The rows below give T cell receptor beta chains drawn from one sample of a study of blood T cell repertoires in COVID-19. Repertoires were generated with immunoSEQ multiplex PCR, while TCRdb's copy carries only in-frame clones and drops some. The sample carries roughly 250,000 clones, 70% to 90% recorded once. The specimen was PBMCs or T cells enriched from blood (not recorded which). Source of these receptors: a woman aged 50 to 65 who had recovered from COVID-19. Each CDR3 is given with its conserved first and last residue. A D gene is named only where the DNA matches it firmly. Some rows mark clone size as missing; the rest say once, few, many or name a class of expanded clone.

len: 14; d_gene: -; v_gene: TRBV3-1/TRBV3-2; j_gene: TRBJ1-1; abundance: -; CDR3aa: CASRPRLSYTEAFF; CDR3nt: TGTGCCAGCAGACCACGATTGAGTTACACTGAAGCTTTCTTT
len: 13; d_gene: TRBD2; v_gene: TRBV5-8; j_gene: TRBJ2-1; abundance: -; CDR3aa: CASSSSGSVEQFF; CDR3nt: TGTGCCAGCAGCTCCAGCGGGAGTGTCGAGCAGTTCTTC
len: 15; d_gene: TRBD2; v_gene: TRBV2; j_gene: TRBJ2-5; abundance: once; CDR3aa: CASRGLAGDGETQYF; CDR3nt: TGTGCCAGCAGGGGACTAGCGGGAGATGGGGAGACCCAGTACTTC
len: 14; d_gene: TRBD1; v_gene: TRBV5-1; j_gene: TRBJ2-7; abundance: -; CDR3aa: CASSLGTGDFEQYF; CDR3nt: TGCGCCAGCAGCTTGGGGACAGGGGACTTCGAGCAGTACTTC
len: 15; d_gene: TRBD2; v_gene: TRBV9; j_gene: TRBJ2-1; abundance: -; CDR3aa: CASSVAPAGEAGQFF; CDR3nt: TGTGCCAGCAGCGTAGCCCCAGCGGGAGAGGCGGGGCAGTTCTTC
len: 12; d_gene: -; v_gene: TRBV12-3/TRBV12-4; j_gene: TRBJ2-7; abundance: once; CDR3aa: CASSLGAGGQYF; CDR3nt: TGTGCCAGCAGTTTGGGTGCAGGTGGGCAGTACTTC
len: 16; d_gene: -; v_gene: TRBV28; j_gene: TRBJ1-1; abundance: -; CDR3aa: CASSLSLRNRNTEAFF; CDR3nt: TGTGCCAGCAGTTTATCCCTCAGGAACAGGAACACTGAAGCTTTCTTT
len: 14; d_gene: -; v_gene: TRBV18; j_gene: TRBJ1-2; abundance: once; CDR3aa: CASSETDRELGYTF; CDR3nt: TGTGCCAGCTCAGAAACGGATCGGGAACTTGGCTACACCTTC
len: 14; d_gene: TRBD1; v_gene: TRBV6-1; j_gene: TRBJ1-4; abundance: -; CDR3aa: CASSETGWAEKLFF; CDR3nt: TGTGCCAGCAGTGAGACAGGGTGGGCTGAAAAACTGTTTTTT
len: 11; d_gene: TRBD1; v_gene: TRBV27; j_gene: TRBJ1-2; abundance: -; CDR3aa: CASSDRVRYTF; CDR3nt: TGTGCCAGCAGTGACAGGGTGAGGTACACCTTC
len: 14; d_gene: -; v_gene: TRBV29-1; j_gene: TRBJ2-1; abundance: -; CDR3aa: CSVRVEGWYNEQFF; CDR3nt: TGCAGCGTGAGGGTCGAGGGTTGGTACAATGAGCAGTTCTTC
len: 14; d_gene: -; v_gene: TRBV5-1; j_gene: TRBJ1-1; abundance: -; CDR3aa: CASRLGGGETEAFF; CDR3nt: TGCGCCAGCAGGCTGGGCGGAGGGGAAACTGAAGCTTTCTTT
len: 14; d_gene: TRBD1; v_gene: TRBV11-1; j_gene: TRBJ1-1; abundance: -; CDR3aa: CASSQQGAGTEAFF; CDR3nt: TGTGCCAGCAGCCAACAGGGGGCAGGGACTGAAGCTTTCTTT
len: 16; d_gene: TRBD2; v_gene: TRBV7-9; j_gene: TRBJ2-1; abundance: -; CDR3aa: CASSSVAGGMANEQFF; CDR3nt: TGTGCCAGCAGCTCGGTAGCGGGAGGGATGGCCAATGAGCAGTTCTTC
len: 15; d_gene: TRBD1; v_gene: TRBV5-1; j_gene: TRBJ1-4; abundance: -; CDR3aa: CASSLAGQGSEKLFF; CDR3nt: TGCGCCAGCAGCTTGGCGGGACAGGGTAGTGAAAAACTGTTTTTT
len: 15; d_gene: TRBD1; v_gene: TRBV7-9; j_gene: TRBJ1-4; abundance: -; CDR3aa: CASSRTGTGREKLFF; CDR3nt: TGTGCCAGCAGCCGCACGGGGACAGGTCGGGAAAAACTGTTTTTT